The 30 T cell receptor beta chains below all came from one sample that was sequenced in a study of T cells in Graves' hyperthyroidism and ophthalmopathy. Amplification of TCR beta CDR3 regions used RNA as the template. A first-round RT-PCR of the TCR CDR3 used the HTBI primer set. MiXCR, run by TCRdb on the multiplex PCR reads, gives a single entry per CDR3 protein. This table has some 510,000 distinct CDR3 sequences, less than 25% appearing once. The sample taken for sequencing was blood. The receptors originated from a man aged 18 to 35 with Graves' hyperthyroidism.

This clonotype was found many times. For the CDR3, the DNA is TGTGCCAGTAGTATCGGTATCAGCAATCAGCCCCAGCATTTT. Amino acids: CASSIGISNQPQHF. The chain uses TRBV19 and TRBJ1-5, with D hard to call. This CDR3 is built from 14 residues. The V end lost 3 bases, the J end lost 1 base, and 7 bases lay between the germline ends. Germline CDR1 and CDR2: LNHDA and SQIVND (reference sequence). Filled out from reference TRBV19 and TRBJ1-5, the complete variable domain reads DGGITQSPKYLFRKEGQNVTLSCEQNLNHDAMYWYRQDPGQGLRLIYYSQIVNDFQKGDIAEGYSVSREKKESFPLTVTSAQKNPTAFYLCASSIGISNQPQHFGDGTRLSIL.

The chain uses TRBV28 and TRBJ2-5; weak D call: TRBD2 (5 bases). Germline V gene lookup returns CDR1 MDHEN and CDR2 SYDVKM. Trimming removed 4 bases at V and 7 bases at J, with 10 bases between. The CDR3 extends over 12 amino acids. DNA for the CDR3: TGTGCCAGCAGTTCGGGGTTGGGGACCCAGTACTTC. Its translation: CASSSGLGTQYF.

The genes are TRBV30 and TRBJ2-4; maybe TRBD2 (6 bases). From germline, CDR1 is GTSNPN and CDR2 SVGIG (reference sequence). CDR3 length: 13 amino acids. Trimming took 3 bases from V and 8 from J, leaving 14 bases between them. The CDR3 DNA reads as TGTGCCTGGAGCCGGGACTCGGAAGACATTCAGTACTTC. It yields the protein CAWSRDSEDIQYF.

Ten or more counts support this clonotype. This chain links TRBV12-3 or TRBV12-4 with TRBJ1-1; 8 positions agree with TRBD1. Trimming at V came to 8 bases and at J to 1 base, leaving 12 bases not matched to a gene. CDR3 length: 16 amino acids. In DNA form, the CDR3 reads TGTGCCAGCCGGGGACAGGCAAAAAGTGGGAACACTGAAGCTTTCTTT. As protein: CASRGQAKSGNTEAFF.

This clonotype came up many times. The CDR3 region is CASSSWDRVSGNTIYF. DNA for the CDR3: TGTGCCAGCAGCTCGTGGGACAGGGTCTCTGGAAACACCATATATTTT. The chain recombines TRBV6-8 with TRBJ1-3; 9 nucleotides align to TRBD1. The CDR3 consists of 16 residues. CDR1 and CDR2 (germline): MNHGY, SAAAGT. Germline trimming cut 6 bases from V and 0 bases from J; bases unmatched to any gene: 6.

This clonotype was detected ten times or more. The chain combines TRBV6-1 with TRBJ1-5; D gene unclear. V was trimmed by 8 bases and J by 5 bases, leaving 13 bases between them. Germline V gene sequence: CDR1 MNHNS, CDR2 SASEGT. This CDR3 is built from 13 residues. Written as DNA, the CDR3 is TGTGCCAGCTGCCCGGGGTTTGATCAGCCCCAGCATTTT. It yields the protein CASCPGFDQPQHF.

At least ten counts were recorded for this clonotype. The rearrangement links TRBV12-3 or TRBV12-4 to TRBJ1-5; D is undetermined. The germline V and J ends were trimmed by 2 bases and 0 bases, with 8 bases remaining between them. The CDR3 length is 15 residues. In nucleotides, the CDR3 is TGTGCCAGCAGTTTATACAGATATAGCAATCAGCCCCAGCATTTT. Residues: CASSLYRYSNQPQHF.

This rearrangement joins TRBV5-1 to TRBJ1-5; D gene ambiguous. The CDR3 extends over 15 amino acids. Germline V gives CDR1 SGHRS, CDR2 YFSETQ. Trimming stripped 4 bases from V and 2 bases from J, with 13 bases between. Here the CDR3 reads CASSIEGQGNQPQHF. CDR3 coding DNA: TGCGCCAGCAGCATAGAAGGGCAGGGCAATCAGCCCCAGCATTTT.

In this sample, this clonotype turned up many times. This sequence joins TRBV6-1 and TRBJ2-7; possibly TRBD1 or TRBD2 for D (5 bases each). V lost 2 bases to trimming and J lost 2 bases, with 13 bases between them. Per germline, CDR1 MNHNS and CDR2 SASEGT. CDR3 length: 15 residues. The DNA of the CDR3 is TGTGCCAGCAGTGAATTTACCGGGGCGGCCTACGAGCAGTACTTC. Residues: CASSEFTGAAYEQYF.

This clonotype showed up many times. The V and J genes are TRBV11-2 and TRBJ2-7; a possible D gene is TRBD2 (5 bases). Between the trimmed V and J ends, which lost 6 bases and 2 bases, there was a span of 17 bases. CDR3 size: 15 residues. Germline loops: CDR1 SGHAT, CDR2 FQNNGV. CDR3 DNA sequence: TGTGCCAGCAGGTCACTGCGGGTTTCTCCCTACGAGCAGTACTTC. This gives the protein CASRSLRVSPYEQYF.

There are many counts of this clonotype. V gene TRBV7-8 combines with J gene TRBJ2-7; D might be TRBD1 or TRBD2, each matching 7 bases. Trimming pared 7 bases from V and 0 bases from J, leaving 13 bases between. The CDR3 covers 14 residues. CDR1 is SGHVS, CDR2 FQNEAQ, per germline. In nucleotides, the CDR3 is TGTGCCAGCACAGGGGGGGGGGCCTCCTACGAGCAGTACTTC. Amino acids: CASTGGGASYEQYF.

The chain links TRBV28 to TRBJ2-7; D might be TRBD1 (5 bases). Trimming left V 8 bases short and J 3 bases short, with 17 bases between. CDR3 size: 14 residues. Germline CDR1 is MDHEN and CDR2 is SYDVKM. The DNA of the CDR3 is TGTGCCAGCTGTTCGTCCAGGGATCTCTACGAGCAGTACTTC. Translating it yields CASCSSRDLYEQYF.

This clonotype was counted many times. This chain uses TRBV6-1 with TRBJ1-1; perhaps TRBD1 as D (5 bases). CDR1 is MNHNS, CDR2 SASEGT, per germline. This CDR3 has 14 residues. V lost 3 bases to trimming and J lost 3 bases, with 11 bases between them. CDR3 bases: TGTGCCAGCAGTGATGGGGACGGGTACACTGAAGCTTTCTTT. Residues: CASSDGDGYTEAFF.

This clonotype was observed at least ten times. The rearrangement joins TRBV12-3 or TRBV12-4 to TRBJ2-5; 9 positions match TRBD2. The CDR3 is made up of 14 amino acids. V lost 1 base, J lost 8 bases, and 5 bases stayed unmatched. CDR3 bases: TGTGCCAGCAGTTTAGTGCTAGCGGGGCCTACCCAGTACTTC. Its protein product is CASSLVLAGPTQYF.

This clonotype was seen ten or more times. The chain uses TRBV11-2 and TRBJ2-7, with D possibly matching TRBD1 (6 bases). Germline V gene sequence: CDR1 SGHAT, CDR2 FQNNGV. The V gene lost 5 bases and the J gene lost 2 bases, with 19 bases spanning the gap. The CDR3 has 16 amino acids. The CDR3 loop reads CASSPIRGQLTYEQYF. For the CDR3, the DNA is TGTGCCAGCAGCCCGATTCGCGGACAGTTGACCTACGAGCAGTACTTC. The variable domain in full, with the rest retrieved from reference TRBV11-2 and TRBJ2-7, is EAGVAQSPRYKIIEKRQSVAFWCNPISGHATLYWYQQILGQGPKLLIQFQNNGVVDDSQLPKDRFSAERLKGVDSTLKIQPAKLEDSAVYLCASSPIRGQLTYEQYFGPGTRLTVT.

This clonotype occurred many times. J is TRBJ1-2 and V is TRBV4-1; TRBD1 might be the D (6 bases). V dropped 1 base and J dropped 1 base, with 13 bases sitting between them. CDR3 length: 16 amino acids. Germline-derived CDR1 and CDR2 are MGHRA and YSYEKL. The CDR3 DNA follows: TGCGCCAGCAGCCAAGTTGGGGGGCCCCTTAACTATGGCTACACCTTC. Protein: CASSQVGGPLNYGYTF.

The J gene is TRBJ2-7, the V gene TRBV28; 10 bases are shared with TRBD2. V shed 2 bases and J 5 bases; nucleotides not matched to a gene: 3. The germline V gene encodes CDR1 MDHEN and CDR2 SYDVKM. The CDR3 length is 14 residues. CDR3: CASSLSGRANEQYF. The DNA for the CDR3 is TGTGCCAGCAGTTTAAGCGGGAGGGCTAACGAGCAGTACTTC.

This clonotype was detected ten times or more. This rearrangement joins TRBV6-1 to TRBJ2-7, with D uncertain. V was clipped by 4 bases and J by 2 bases, with 9 bases between them. This CDR3 comprises 13 residues. Germline CDR1 is MNHNS and CDR2 is SASEGT. The chain's CDR3 is CASSGPPTYEQYF. CDR3 DNA: TGTGCCAGCAGTGGGCCACCGACCTACGAGCAGTACTTC.

The chain uses TRBV30 and TRBJ1-6, with a possible D match to TRBD1 (5 bases). V was clipped by 7 bases and J by 9 bases, with 16 bases between them. Germline V gene data show CDR1 as GTSNPN and CDR2 as SVGIG (reference sequence). The CDR3 is 13 amino acids. The CDR3 sequence is CASTGPPSSPLHF. In DNA, the CDR3 is TGTGCCTCCACGGGGCCGCCGTCTTCACCCCTCCACTTT.

Comments on this clonotype: This could be a read error, since a much larger clone is one nucleotide away. This rearrangement joins TRBV28 to TRBJ1-6; D possibly corresponds to TRBD1 (6 bases). This CDR3 has 15 amino acids. Germline CDR1 reads MDHEN; CDR2 reads SYDVKM. CDR3 loop: CASSSPQGLGSPLRF. The CDR3 region has the DNA TGTGCCAGCAGTTCGCCGCAGGGGCTTGGTTCACCCCTCCGCTTT.

J is TRBJ1-5 and V is TRBV6-2 or TRBV6-3, with D tentatively TRBD1 (6 bases). This CDR3 comprises 15 residues. Germline-derived CDR1 and CDR2 are MNHEY and SVGEGT. The V gene lost 6 bases and the J gene lost 1 base, with 13 bases spanning the gap. The CDR3 reads CASSLRGLSNQPQHF. In DNA, the CDR3 is TGTGCCAGCAGCCTCAGGGGCCTGAGCAATCAGCCCCAGCATTTT.

This clonotype was picked up many times. This chain uses TRBV12-3 or TRBV12-4 with TRBJ1-5; TRBD1 is a possible D gene (5 bases). V was shortened by 7 bases and J by 7 bases, with 23 bases between the two germline ends. There are 16 residues in the CDR3. Written as DNA, the CDR3 is TGTGCCAGCATTATTCTCGACAGTTTTCCGGGGCAGCCCCAGCATTTT. It is translated as CASIILDSFPGQPQHF.

The genes are TRBV12-3 or TRBV12-4 and TRBJ1-5; D perhaps matches TRBD1 (5 bases). The CDR3 loop spans 16 amino acids. The V gene lost 6 bases and the J gene lost 2 bases, with 17 bases spanning the gap. In DNA form, the CDR3 reads TGTGCCAGCAGCTTCGTCCAGGGTGGAGGCAATCAGCCCCAGCATTTT. Translating gives CASSFVQGGGNQPQHF.

A note on this clonotype: Given a much more abundant clone one base away, this may be a read error. The V gene is TRBV11-1, the J gene TRBJ1-2, with 9 bases identical to TRBD1. Germline-derived CDR1 and CDR2 are SGHAT and FQDESV (reference sequence). The CDR3 spans 16 residues. The CDR3: CTSSRPGTGLNYGYTF. CDR3 coding DNA: TGTACCAGCAGCCGTCCCGGGACAGGGCTAAACTATGGCTACACCTTC.

There are many counts of this clonotype. Possible read error: a much larger clone is one base away. The chain carries TRBV12-3 or TRBV12-4 and TRBJ2-7; 10 nucleotides line up with TRBD2. This CDR3 region has 13 residues. The CDR3 DNA reads TGTGCCAGCAGGGATGGACTAGCGGACGAGCAGCACTTC. Translating it yields CASRDGLADEQHF.

This clonotype has at least ten counts. The chain is built from TRBV3-1 and TRBJ1-2, with no clear D. The CDR3 runs to 12 residues. V lost 3 bases, J lost 3 bases, and 5 bases lay in between. Germline CDR1 and CDR2: LGHDT and YNNKEL (reference sequence). The CDR3 DNA reads as TGTGCCAGCAGCCACACTGACTATGGCTACACCTTC. Protein sequence: CASSHTDYGYTF.

This clonotype showed up many times. This chain connects TRBV12-3 or TRBV12-4 to TRBJ2-7; D is unresolved. This CDR3 spans 14 amino acids. V was pared by 1 base and J by 4 bases, with 11 bases between. The CDR3 DNA reads TGTGCCAGCAGTTTAGTAAGGCAAGGTTACGAGCAGTACTTC. Amino acid sequence: CASSLVRQGYEQYF.

The CDR3 DNA reads TGCAGTGCTAGAGTCACCAATGGCGGTCGAGGGTACTTC. Protein: CSARVTNGGRGYF. V and J are TRBV20-1 and TRBJ2-7; D gene ambiguous. Germline CDR1 DFQATT, CDR2 SNEGSKA (reference sequence). Trimming cost V 1 base and J 12 bases, with 19 bases left between them. The CDR3 covers 13 residues.

This clonotype was counted many times. This chain connects TRBV6-1 to TRBJ1-5; 9 bases map to TRBD1. Germline assignment: CDR1 MNHNS and CDR2 SASEGT. Trimming removed 3 bases from V and 7 bases from J; junction bases left unmatched: 4. The length of the CDR3 is 14 residues. The chain's CDR3 is CASSEDRGKQPQHF. Written as DNA, the CDR3 is TGTGCCAGCAGTGAGGACAGGGGAAAACAGCCCCAGCATTTT.

This clonotype was detected many times. The gene calls are TRBV2 and TRBJ1-5; no definite D call. The CDR3 contains 14 residues. With 3 bases removed from V and 0 bases from J, the gap between germline ends came to 6 bases. Looked up from germline, CDR1 is SNHLY and CDR2 is FYNNEI. The chain's CDR3 is CASSDGYSNQPQHF. In DNA, the CDR3 is TGTGCCAGCAGTGACGGGTATAGCAATCAGCCCCAGCATTTT.